The entry below describes one T cell receptor (beta chain). Its antigen remains unidentified. Base quality data are lacking; no much larger clone is found one base away. From V the trimming removes 4 bases and from J it removes 10 bases, while the gene matches leave 8 bases of the junction unaccounted for. The CDR3 contains 14 residues, cysteine and phenylalanine counted. Only the CDR3 region is kept as DNA, spanning 42 bases read in frame from base 1. CDR1 LNHDA and CDR2 SQIVND are derived from the germline V gene (reference sequence). Libraries were made using the immunoSEQ multiplex PCR assay. The multiplex PCR relied on a mix of 60 forward primers for TCR Vbeta segments and 13 reverse primers for TCR Jbeta segments. A multiplex PCR assay on genomic DNA amplified the CDR3 region of rearranged TCR beta genes. The Illumina HiSeq System was used to sequence the amplified TCR beta libraries as 87-base-pair reads. The authors' pipeline ran thus. In a later analysis, roughly 80 million unique TCR beta chains were counted across the 690 or so repertoires, and around 10 million of these chains were shared by at least two donors. Raw reads were error-corrected and collapsed into unique sequences with a nearest-neighbor algorithm that merged closely related sequences to remove PCR and sequencing errors. To assign V, D and J gene segments, CDR3 sequences were aligned to IMGT reference sequences. Each retained sequence needed at least a six-nucleotide match to both a V gene segment and a J gene segment. Rearrangements were classified as productive when the CDR3 lacked stop codons and remained in frame with V and J, and all other rearrangements were classified as non-productive. Following IMGT convention, CDR3 was defined as the stretch from the second conserved V-encoded cysteine up to the conserved J-encoded phenylalanine. Sequences without an unambiguous match to a single V gene segment were excluded from the earlier analysis of a few hundred of the donors. In an earlier analysis of several hundred of the donors, V segments were called functional above 56.7% productive rearrangements and were called segregating when the between-donor standard deviation exceeded 5%. A statistical classification framework was developed to diagnose cytomegalovirus status using the catalog of TCR beta chain sequences. A later analysis assigned V and J genes by comparing TCR nucleotide sequences with IMGT/GENE-DB human TR gene sequences. A later analysis assigned CDR3 sequences and most-parsimonious VDJ recombination scenarios with the TCRdist pipeline. In a later analysis, every TCR beta chain was defined by the combination of its CDR3 amino acid sequence and its V-gene family, and reads without a unique V-gene family were dropped. A later analysis removed 592 highly shared, low-generation-probability nucleotide sequences to deal with suspected cross-contamination and a sequencing artifact. In a later analysis, a clonal expansion index for each public chain was calculated from normalized within-repertoire ranks of inferred template counts. In a later analysis, generation probabilities were computed using a VDJ recombination model fitted to out-of-frame rearrangements, and the results were checked against IGoR. A later analysis scored TCR-TCR, TCR-HLA and TCR-CMV co-occurrence with hypergeometric tests, applying a repertoire-size bias correction to TCR pairs. A later analysis estimated false discovery rates by permuting HLA or CMV assignments 20 times. In a later analysis, co-occurring TCRs were grouped with DBSCAN, and TCRdist sequence similarity was added when clustering was performed within HLA-allele-positive subsets. Repertoires with fewer than 30,000 or more than 120,000 public chains, plus five repertoires with anomalous nucleotide sharing, were excluded from co-occurrence clustering. The immuneACCESS repertoire file appears here via TCRdb, limited to in-frame rearrangements. These files lack a portion of the clones; in checked studies, under half of the deficit traces to unresolved V genes, and the cause of the others is not known. The V and J calls and clone size were taken over from that table, and D and trimming were inferred from the DNA. For this sample the table gives about 170,000 clones, of which approximately 80% were detected only once. The ten most abundant clones make up 4.8% of the sample.

The sample belongs to a study of cytomegalovirus exposure and HLA in healthy donors (dated by TCRdb to 2015 to 2018). Notes on the research overall: An earlier analysis of a few hundred of the donors reported 250 to 350 Gb of sequence data and 117 million unique TCR beta sequences obtained from about 200 million T cells. A separate validation cohort of roughly 130 different subjects was used in addition to the 666-subject first cohort. An earlier analysis of 587 of the donors used high-throughput TCR beta sequencing to judge whether each TCR beta V gene segment behaved as functional or pseudogenic. The study was designed to test whether signatures of past pathogen exposure could be identified by cataloging public T cell receptors. In the later analysis, no new phenotypic data were used to find candidate immune exposures; instead, reliance was placed on TCR beta sequences and their occurrence across donors. A later genetic analysis used genome-wide SNP genotypes for about three fifths of the 666 donors, treating that subset as a discovery cohort. Approximately 300 gigabases of sequencing data and 75 million to 85 million unique TCR sequences made up an early release that covered approximately 700 HLA-typed donors. Among around 400 genotyped donors of the cohort, an average of approximately 220,000 unique TCR beta nucleotide sequences was sequenced per donor, of which about 18% were non-productive. To predict cytomegalovirus infection status, the study combined high-throughput TCR immunosequencing, statistical association of individual TCRs with disease status, and machine learning. Alongside the repertoire data, information on donor age, sex, ethnicity and CMV serostatus was compiled. To study patterns of TCR occurrence, a later analysis re-analyzed previously published TCR beta repertoires from 650 to 750 donors and added high-resolution HLA genotyping. Class I and class II HLA loci were covered by the typing at four-digit resolution. Every repertoire in the discovery cohort had been generated on one and the same sequencing platform. Of the 350 to 450 genotyped donors, 65% to 90% fell in the genetic ancestry cluster associated with self-reported Caucasian donors. Typing coverage differed by locus: A, B, C, DRB1 and DQB1 were typed in about 620-640 donors, DQA1 in about 550, DPA1 in around 580, and DPB1 in just under 490. The study profiled the T cell repertoires of 500 to 800 subjects by immunosequencing and related them to cytomegalovirus serostatus. A few DR-DQ haplotypes were treated as single units for association and clustering because of strong linkage in the cohort.

Study-wide conclusions, independent of this receptor: In this cohort, only TCR beta chains were sequenced, and detectable features were limited by the absence of alpha or paired-chain data. In a later genetic analysis, fewer N-insertions in productive TCRs were reported among donors in an Asian-associated ancestry cluster than the approximately 710-donor mean. In a later analysis, HLA-associated TCR beta chains showed more clonal expansion and lower generation probabilities than non-associated chains that were equally common. Broadly in line with IMGT annotations, most TCR beta V segments showed up in productive rearrangements about 87% or about 30% of the time in an earlier analysis of approximately 600 of the donors. A group of highly shared sequence variants was considered likely to be a technical artifact of the sequencing pipeline. Correlated functional status among segregating V segments might be attributable to linkage disequilibrium, but an unknown experimental factor could not be ruled out. An association between a missense DCLRE1C variant and V-gene and J-gene trimming of TCR beta chains was found in a later genetic analysis and replicated in an independent cohort. In a later analysis, most CMV-associated TCR beta chains were found to appear HLA-restricted, with HLA associations seemingly driven largely by CMV exposure. According to the authors, the approach could potentially be generalized to other disease states and immunological phenotypes. The classifier was reported to diagnose cytomegalovirus status with high specificity and sensitivity in both the original and validation cohorts. A few of the identified cytomegalovirus-associated TCR beta chains were confirmed in vitro to be specific for cytomegalovirus antigens. A further reported finding was that TCR beta sequences accurately predicted the HLA-A and HLA-B alleles for most subjects in the first cohort. Roughly uniform sequencing depth across donors was assumed in presence/absence analyses, although this assumption may not hold. Because counts were too low, seventeen rarely observed V segments, including chromosome 9 orphons, were excluded from the earlier analysis of 587 of the donors. HLA typing was unavailable for some donors at each locus, so association tests used only the typed subset. Most TCR sequences were seen in very few donors, while some public TCRs were found in many individuals. When HLA alleles, especially DR and DQ, strongly co-occurred, TCR associations were difficult to assign to individual alleles. The study listed 164 TCR beta chains as associated with cytomegalovirus. CMV serostatus was the only immune exposure information available for the cohort. In a later analysis, the rate of TCR association differed among HLA loci, with DRB1 alleles having the most associated TCRs and HLA-C alleles having the fewest. Some IMGT-functional V segments, including TRBV6-2 and TRBV6-3, could not be distinguished by the 87-base-pair reads and were therefore excluded. In a later analysis, several top co-occurrence clusters were reported to appear linked to parvovirus B19, influenza, CMV and Epstein-Barr virus. In a later analysis, over 15,000 TCR beta sequences were associated with specific HLA alleles at a false discovery rate of 0.05.

The cohort was made up of hundreds of healthy bone marrow donors. At the time of sampling, every cohort member was nominally healthy, though immune exposures that went unrecorded were likely present. The donor was CMV seronegative and belonged to the group of 352 seronegative cohort members. A peripheral blood sample was provided by each donor, and peripheral blood mononuclear cells were used for TCR beta sequencing. The Qiagen DNeasy Blood Extraction Kit was used to extract genomic DNA from the blood cell samples. Material for sequencing was PBMCs. Recombination linked TRBV19 to TRBJ1-1; 11 bases in between match TRBD1. The clonotype comes from a man aged 18-30 years in good health and CMV-seronegative. The CDR3 protein is CASSTRTGGLGAFF. The nucleotides are TGTGCCAGTAGTACCCGGACAGGGGGCTTAGGAGCTTTCTTT.